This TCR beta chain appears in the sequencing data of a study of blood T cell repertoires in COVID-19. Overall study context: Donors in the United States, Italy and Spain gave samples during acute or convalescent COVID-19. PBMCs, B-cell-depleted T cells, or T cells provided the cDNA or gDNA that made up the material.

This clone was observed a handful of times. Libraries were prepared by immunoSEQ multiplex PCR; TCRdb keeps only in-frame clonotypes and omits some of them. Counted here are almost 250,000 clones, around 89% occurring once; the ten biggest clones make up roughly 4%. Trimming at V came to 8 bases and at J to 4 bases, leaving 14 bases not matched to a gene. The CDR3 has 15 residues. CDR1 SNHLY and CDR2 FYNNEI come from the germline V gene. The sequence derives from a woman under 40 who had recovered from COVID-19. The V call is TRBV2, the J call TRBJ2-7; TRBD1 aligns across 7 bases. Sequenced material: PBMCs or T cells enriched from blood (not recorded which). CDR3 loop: CASRDRTSSSYEQYF. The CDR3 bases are TGTGCCAGCCGGGACAGAACATCATCGTCGTACGAGCAGTACTTC.